This TCR beta chain originates from a study of OX40 agonist ivuxolimab in advanced cancers. On the study more broadly: Intravenous ivuxolimab was administered to patients every 2 weeks at 0.01 to 10 mg/kg.

Here immunoSEQ multiplex PCR was the method, and the copy in TCRdb shows in-frame clones only, minus some. The data contain tens of thousands of clones, around 72% of them singletons. Germline V gene lookup returns CDR1 PRHDT and CDR2 FYEKMQ (reference sequence). Trimming cost V 1 base and J 4 bases, with 16 bases left between them. This CDR3 contains 17 residues. The rearrangement links TRBV13 to TRBJ2-2; TRBD2 might be the D (5 bases). The material sequenced was CD4+ or CD8+ T cells sorted from blood, taken in a trial of the OX40 agonist ivuxolimab. The TCR sequence derives from an adult with an advanced solid tumor such as melanoma, head and neck, liver or kidney cancer. The CDR3 loop reads CASSLVAGQRSTGELFF. The CDR3 bases are TGTGCCAGCAGCTTAGTAGCCGGGCAGCGGAGCACCGGGGAGCTGTTTTTT.